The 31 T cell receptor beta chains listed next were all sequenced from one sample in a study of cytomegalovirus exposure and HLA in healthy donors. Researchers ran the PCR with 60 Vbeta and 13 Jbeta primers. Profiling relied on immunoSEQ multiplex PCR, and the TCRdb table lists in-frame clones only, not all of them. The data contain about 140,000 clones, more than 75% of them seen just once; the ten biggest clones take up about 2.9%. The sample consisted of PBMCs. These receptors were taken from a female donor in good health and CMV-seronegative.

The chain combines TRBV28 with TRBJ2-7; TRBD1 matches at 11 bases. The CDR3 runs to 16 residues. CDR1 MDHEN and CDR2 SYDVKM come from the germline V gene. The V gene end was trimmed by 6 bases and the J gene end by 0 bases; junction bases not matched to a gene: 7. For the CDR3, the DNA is TGTGCCAGCAGCCAGGGGGACAGGGGGATCTCCTACGAGCAGTACTTC. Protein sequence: CASSQGDRGISYEQYF.

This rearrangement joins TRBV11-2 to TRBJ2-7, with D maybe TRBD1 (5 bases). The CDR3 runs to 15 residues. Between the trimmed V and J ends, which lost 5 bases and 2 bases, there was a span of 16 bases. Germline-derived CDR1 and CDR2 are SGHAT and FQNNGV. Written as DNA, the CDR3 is TGTGCCAGCAGCAACCCCCCGCTAGGGGCCTACGAGCAGTACTTC. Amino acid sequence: CASSNPPLGAYEQYF.

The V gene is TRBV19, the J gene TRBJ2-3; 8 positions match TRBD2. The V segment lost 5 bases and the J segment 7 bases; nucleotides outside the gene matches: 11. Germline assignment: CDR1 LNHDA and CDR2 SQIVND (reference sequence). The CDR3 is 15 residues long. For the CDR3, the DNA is TGTGCCAGTAGTCAAAGTAGCGGGGTTCAAAATACGCAGTATTTT. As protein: CASSQSSGVQNTQYF.

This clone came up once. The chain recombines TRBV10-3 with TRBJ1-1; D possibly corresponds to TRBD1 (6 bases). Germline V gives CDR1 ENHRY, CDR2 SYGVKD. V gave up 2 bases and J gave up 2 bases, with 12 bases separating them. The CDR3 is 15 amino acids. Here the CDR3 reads CAISEGGQRNTEAFF. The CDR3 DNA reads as TGTGCCATCAGTGAGGGGGGACAACGAAACACTGAAGCTTTCTTT.

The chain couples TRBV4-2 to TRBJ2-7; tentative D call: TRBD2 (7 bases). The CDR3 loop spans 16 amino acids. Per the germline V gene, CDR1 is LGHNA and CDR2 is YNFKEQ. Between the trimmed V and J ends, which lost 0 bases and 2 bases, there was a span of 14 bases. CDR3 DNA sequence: TGTGCCAGCAGCCAAGAGCGGAGCGGGGACACCTACGAGCAGTACTTC. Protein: CASSQERSGDTYEQYF.

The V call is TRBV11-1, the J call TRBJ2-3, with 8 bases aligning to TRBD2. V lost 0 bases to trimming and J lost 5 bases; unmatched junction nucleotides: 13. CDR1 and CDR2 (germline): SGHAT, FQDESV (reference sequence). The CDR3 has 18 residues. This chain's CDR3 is CASSLAKGGGPRVDTQYF. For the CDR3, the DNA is TGTGCCAGCAGCTTAGCGAAGGGCGGGGGGCCCAGAGTAGATACGCAGTATTTT.

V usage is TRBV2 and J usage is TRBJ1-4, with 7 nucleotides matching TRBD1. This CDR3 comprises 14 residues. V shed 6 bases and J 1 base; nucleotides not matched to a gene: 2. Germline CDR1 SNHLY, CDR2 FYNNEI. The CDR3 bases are TGTGCCAGCAGAAGGACAGGAACTAATGAAAAACTGTTTTTT. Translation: CASRRTGTNEKLFF.

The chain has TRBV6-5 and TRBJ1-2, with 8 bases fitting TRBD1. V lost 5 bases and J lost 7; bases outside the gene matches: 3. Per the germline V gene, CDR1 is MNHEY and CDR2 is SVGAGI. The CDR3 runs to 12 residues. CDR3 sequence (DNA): TGTGCCAGCAGTCAGGACAGGGCTGGCTACACCTTC. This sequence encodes CASSQDRAGYTF.

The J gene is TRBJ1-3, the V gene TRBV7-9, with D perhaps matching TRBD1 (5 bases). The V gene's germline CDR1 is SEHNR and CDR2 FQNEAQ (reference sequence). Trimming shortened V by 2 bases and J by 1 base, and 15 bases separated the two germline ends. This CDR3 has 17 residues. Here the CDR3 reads CASSLRADRPSGNTIYF. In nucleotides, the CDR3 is TGTGCCAGCAGCTTACGGGCAGACAGACCTTCTGGAAACACCATATATTTT.

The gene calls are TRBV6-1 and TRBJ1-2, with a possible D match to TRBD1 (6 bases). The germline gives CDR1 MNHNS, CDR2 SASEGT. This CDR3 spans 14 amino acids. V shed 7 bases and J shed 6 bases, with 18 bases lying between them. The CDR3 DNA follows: TGTGCCAGCAATTACAGGGAGAAAGGGGATGGCTACACCTTC. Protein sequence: CASNYREKGDGYTF.

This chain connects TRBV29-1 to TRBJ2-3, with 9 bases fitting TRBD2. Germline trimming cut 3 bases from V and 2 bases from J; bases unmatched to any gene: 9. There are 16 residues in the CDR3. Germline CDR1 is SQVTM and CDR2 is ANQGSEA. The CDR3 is CSVEPRLAANTDTQYF. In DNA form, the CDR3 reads TGCAGCGTTGAGCCGAGACTAGCGGCTAACACAGATACGCAGTATTTT.

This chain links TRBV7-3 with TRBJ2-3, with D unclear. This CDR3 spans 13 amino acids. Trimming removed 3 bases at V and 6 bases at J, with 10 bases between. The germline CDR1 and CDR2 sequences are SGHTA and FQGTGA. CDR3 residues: CASSFGQTDTQYF. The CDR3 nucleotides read TGTGCCAGCAGCTTCGGTCAGACTGATACGCAGTATTTT.

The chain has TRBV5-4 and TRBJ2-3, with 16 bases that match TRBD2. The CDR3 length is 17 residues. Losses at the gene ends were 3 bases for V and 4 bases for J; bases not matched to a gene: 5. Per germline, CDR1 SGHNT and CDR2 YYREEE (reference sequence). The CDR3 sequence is CASSYGTSGGAADTQYF. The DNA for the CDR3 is TGTGCCAGCAGCTACGGGACTAGCGGGGGGGCGGCAGATACGCAGTATTTT.

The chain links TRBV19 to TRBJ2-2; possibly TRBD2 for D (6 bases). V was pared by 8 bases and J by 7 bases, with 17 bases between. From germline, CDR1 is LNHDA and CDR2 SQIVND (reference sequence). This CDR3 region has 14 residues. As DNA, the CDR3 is TGTGCCAGTTCGGGACTCCTTACCTACGGGGAGCTGTTTTTT. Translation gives CASSGLLTYGELFF.

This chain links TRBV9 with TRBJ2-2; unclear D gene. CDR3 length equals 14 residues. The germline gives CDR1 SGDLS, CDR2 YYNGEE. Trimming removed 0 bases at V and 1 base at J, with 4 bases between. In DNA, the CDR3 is TGTGCCAGCAGCGTAGACAGGAACACCGGGGAGCTGTTTTTT. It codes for CASSVDRNTGELFF.

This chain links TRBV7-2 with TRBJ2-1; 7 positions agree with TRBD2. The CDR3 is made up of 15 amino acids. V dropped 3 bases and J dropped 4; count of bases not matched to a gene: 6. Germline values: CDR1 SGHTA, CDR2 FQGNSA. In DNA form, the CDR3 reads TGTGCCAGCAGCTTCCGGGGGGTTGCATACAATGAGCAGTTCTTC. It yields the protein CASSFRGVAYNEQFF.

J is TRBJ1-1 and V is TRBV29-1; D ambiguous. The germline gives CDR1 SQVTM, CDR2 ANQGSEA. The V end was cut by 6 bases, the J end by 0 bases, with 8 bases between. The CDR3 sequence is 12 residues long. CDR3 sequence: CSVKRMNTEAFF. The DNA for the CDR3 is TGCAGCGTCAAGAGGATGAACACTGAAGCTTTCTTT.

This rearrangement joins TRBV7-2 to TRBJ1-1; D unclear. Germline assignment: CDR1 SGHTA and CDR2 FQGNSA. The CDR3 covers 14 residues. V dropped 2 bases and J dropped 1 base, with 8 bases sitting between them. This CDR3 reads CASSLRLANTEAFF. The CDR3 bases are TGTGCCAGCAGCTTAAGGTTAGCGAACACTGAAGCTTTCTTT.

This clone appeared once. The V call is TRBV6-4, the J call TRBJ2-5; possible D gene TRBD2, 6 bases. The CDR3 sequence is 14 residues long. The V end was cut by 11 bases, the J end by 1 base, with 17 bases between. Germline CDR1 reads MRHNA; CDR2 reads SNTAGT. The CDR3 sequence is CASLPGESQETQYF. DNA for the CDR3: TGTGCCTCTCTCCCGGGGGAGAGCCAAGAGACCCAGTACTTC.

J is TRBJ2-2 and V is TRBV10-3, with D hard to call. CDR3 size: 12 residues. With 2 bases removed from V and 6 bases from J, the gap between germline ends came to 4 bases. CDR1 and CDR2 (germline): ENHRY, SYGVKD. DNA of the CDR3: TGTGCCATCAGTGAGACGGCCGGGGAGCTGTTTTTT. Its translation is CAISETAGELFF.

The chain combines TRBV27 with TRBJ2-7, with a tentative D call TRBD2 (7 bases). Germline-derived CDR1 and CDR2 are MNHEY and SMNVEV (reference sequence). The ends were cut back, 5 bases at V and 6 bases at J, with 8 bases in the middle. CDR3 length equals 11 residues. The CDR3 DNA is TGTGCCAGCAGTAGGGGGGGCGAGCAGTACTTC. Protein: CASSRGGEQYF.

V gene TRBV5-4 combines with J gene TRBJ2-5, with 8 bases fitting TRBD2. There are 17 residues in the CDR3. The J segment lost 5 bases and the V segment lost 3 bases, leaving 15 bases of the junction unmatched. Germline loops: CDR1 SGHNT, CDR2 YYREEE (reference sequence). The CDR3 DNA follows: TGTGCCAGCAGCTCCGGGACTAGGGGAACGTTTGGGGAGACCCAGTACTTC. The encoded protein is CASSSGTRGTFGETQYF.

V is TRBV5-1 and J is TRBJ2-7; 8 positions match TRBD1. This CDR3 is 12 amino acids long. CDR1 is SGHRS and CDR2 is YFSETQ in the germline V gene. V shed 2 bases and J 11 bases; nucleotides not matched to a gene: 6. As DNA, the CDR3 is TGCGCCAGCAGCTTTCTGCGGGGACAGGAGTACTTC. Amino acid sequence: CASSFLRGQEYF.

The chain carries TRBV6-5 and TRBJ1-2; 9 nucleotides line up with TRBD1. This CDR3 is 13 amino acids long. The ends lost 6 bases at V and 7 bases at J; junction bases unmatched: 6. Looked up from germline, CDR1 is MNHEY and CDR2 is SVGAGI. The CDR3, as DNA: TGTGCCAGCAGCTTACAGGGGGCAGGTGGCTACACCTTC. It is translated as CASSLQGAGGYTF.

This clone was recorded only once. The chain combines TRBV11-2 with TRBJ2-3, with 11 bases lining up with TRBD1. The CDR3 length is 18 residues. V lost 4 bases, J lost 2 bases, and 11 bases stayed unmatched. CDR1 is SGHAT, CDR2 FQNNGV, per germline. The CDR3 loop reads CASSSPRGQGAVTDTQYF. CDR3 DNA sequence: TGTGCCAGCAGCTCCCCCCGAGGACAGGGGGCGGTCACAGATACGCAGTATTTT.

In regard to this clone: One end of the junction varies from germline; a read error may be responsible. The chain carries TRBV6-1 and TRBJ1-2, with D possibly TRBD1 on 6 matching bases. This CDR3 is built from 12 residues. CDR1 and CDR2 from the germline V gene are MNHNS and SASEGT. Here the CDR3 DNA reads TGTGCCAGCAGACCGGACAGTTATGGCTACCCCTTC. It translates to CASRPDSYGYPF.

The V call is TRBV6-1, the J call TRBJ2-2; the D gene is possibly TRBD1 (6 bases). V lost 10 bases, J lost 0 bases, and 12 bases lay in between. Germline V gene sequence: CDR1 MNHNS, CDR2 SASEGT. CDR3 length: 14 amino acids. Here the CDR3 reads CAIKRTANTGELFF. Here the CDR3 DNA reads TGTGCCATCAAACGGACAGCGAACACCGGGGAGCTGTTTTTT.

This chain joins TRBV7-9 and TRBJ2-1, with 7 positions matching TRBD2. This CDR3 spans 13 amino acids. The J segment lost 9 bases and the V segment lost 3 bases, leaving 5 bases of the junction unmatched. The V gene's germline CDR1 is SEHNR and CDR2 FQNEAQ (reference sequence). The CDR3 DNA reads TGTGCCAGCAGCTTGGCGAGGGAGGGTGAGCAGTTCTTC. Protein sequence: CASSLAREGEQFF.

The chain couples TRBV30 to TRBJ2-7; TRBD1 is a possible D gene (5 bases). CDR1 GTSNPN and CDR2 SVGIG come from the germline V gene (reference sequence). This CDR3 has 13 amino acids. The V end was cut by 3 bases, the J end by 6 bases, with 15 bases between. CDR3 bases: TGTGCCTGGAGCCCCGACAGAGATCGCGAGCAGTACTTC. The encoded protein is CAWSPDRDREQYF.

As DNA, the CDR3 is TGCGCCAGCAGCCAAGATCACTTGTCCACCTACTCTGGAAACACCATATATTTT. Its translation: CASSQDHLSTYSGNTIYF. This sequence joins TRBV4-1 and TRBJ1-3, with D unresolved. Trimming pared 0 bases from V and 0 bases from J, leaving 15 bases between. Germline-derived CDR1 and CDR2 are MGHRA and YSYEKL. The CDR3 extends over 18 amino acids.

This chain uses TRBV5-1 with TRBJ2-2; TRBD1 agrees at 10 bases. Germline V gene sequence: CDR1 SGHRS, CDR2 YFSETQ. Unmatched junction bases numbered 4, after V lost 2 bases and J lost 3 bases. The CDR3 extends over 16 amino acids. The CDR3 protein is CASSLFGTGDTGELFF. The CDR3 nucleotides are TGCGCCAGCAGCTTATTCGGGACAGGGGACACCGGGGAGCTGTTTTTT.